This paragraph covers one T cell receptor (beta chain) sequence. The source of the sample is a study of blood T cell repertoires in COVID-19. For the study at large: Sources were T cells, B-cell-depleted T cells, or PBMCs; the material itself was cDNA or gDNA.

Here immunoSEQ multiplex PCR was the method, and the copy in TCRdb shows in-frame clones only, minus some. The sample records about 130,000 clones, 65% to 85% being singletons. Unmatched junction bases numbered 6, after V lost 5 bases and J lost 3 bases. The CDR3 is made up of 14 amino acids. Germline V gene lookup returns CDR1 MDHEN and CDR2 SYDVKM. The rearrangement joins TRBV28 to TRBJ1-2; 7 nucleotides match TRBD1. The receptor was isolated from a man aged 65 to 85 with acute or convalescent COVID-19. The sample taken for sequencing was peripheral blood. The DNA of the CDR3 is TGTGCCAGCAGTCTTGACAGGGAGGACTATGGCTACACCTTC. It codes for CASSLDREDYGYTF.